This T cell receptor beta chain was documented in a study of blood T cells in healthy people across ages. Study results and caveats: In older individuals, TCR beta diversity per million T cells was lower, falling roughly linearly with age.

Germline V gene lookup returns CDR1 SQVTM and CDR2 ANQGSEA. This CDR3 contains 11 residues. The second PCR ran roughly 7 to 11 cycles with a sample-barcoded 5' primer and J-beta primers. Each CDR3 protein is one row after TCRdb ran MiXCR on the 5' RACE reads. The sample yields 350,000 to 450,000 distinct CDR3 sequences, 45% to 60% seen once. Details on this clonotype: As yet, its antigen is unknown.

This receptor was taken from a man aged 55 to 70 in good health. Material: blood. This chain connects TRBV29-1 to TRBJ2-4; D possibly uses TRBD1 or TRBD2 (7 bases each). The better agreement between TRBJ2-5 and the DNA end casts doubt on the J call. In DNA, the CDR3 is TGCAGTGACAGGGAGGGGGAGACCCAGTACTTC. Its protein product is CSDREGETQYF.